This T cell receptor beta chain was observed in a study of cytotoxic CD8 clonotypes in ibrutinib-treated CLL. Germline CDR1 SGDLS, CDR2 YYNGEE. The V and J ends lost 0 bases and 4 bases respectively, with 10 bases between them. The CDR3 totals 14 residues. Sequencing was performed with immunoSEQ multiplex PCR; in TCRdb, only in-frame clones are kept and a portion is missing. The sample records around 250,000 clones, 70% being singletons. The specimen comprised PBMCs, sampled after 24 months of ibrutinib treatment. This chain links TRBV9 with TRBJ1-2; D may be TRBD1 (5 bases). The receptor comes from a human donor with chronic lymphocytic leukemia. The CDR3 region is CASSVEGLSYGYTF. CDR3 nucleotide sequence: TGTGCCAGCAGCGTAGAGGGACTGAGCTATGGCTACACCTTC.